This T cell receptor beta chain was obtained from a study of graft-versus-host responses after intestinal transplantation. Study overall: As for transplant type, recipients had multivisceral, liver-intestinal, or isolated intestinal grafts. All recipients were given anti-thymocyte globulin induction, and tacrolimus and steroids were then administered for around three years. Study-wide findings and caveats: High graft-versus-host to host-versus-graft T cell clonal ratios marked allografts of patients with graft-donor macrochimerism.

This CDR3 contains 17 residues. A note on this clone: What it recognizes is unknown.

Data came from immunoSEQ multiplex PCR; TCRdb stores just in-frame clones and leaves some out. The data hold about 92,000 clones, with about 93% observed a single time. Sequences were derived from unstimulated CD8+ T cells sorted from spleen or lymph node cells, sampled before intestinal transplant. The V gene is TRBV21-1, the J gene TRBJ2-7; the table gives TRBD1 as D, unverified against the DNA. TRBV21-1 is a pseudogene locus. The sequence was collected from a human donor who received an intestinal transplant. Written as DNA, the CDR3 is TGTGCCAGCAGCAAAGCTTGGGGACAGACGGAAACCTACGAGCAGTACTTC. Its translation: CASSKAWGQTETYEQYF.